This TCR beta chain was sequenced in a study of blood T cells in healthy people across ages. This clonotype was seen more than once but under ten times. The CDR3 has 12 amino acids. CDR1 is MNHEY and CDR2 is SVGEGT in the germline V gene. V lost 6 bases and J 9 bases, leaving 12 bases between the germline ends. The use of a sample-barcoded 5' primer and a J-beta primer mix characterized a second PCR of about 6 to 12 cycles. TCRdb re-called the 5' RACE reads through MiXCR, storing one row per CDR3 protein. Here the sample spans 870,000 or so distinct CDR3 sequences, less than 35% being singletons. The clonotype comes from a woman at least 80 years old in good health. The specimen was blood. The gene calls are TRBV6-2 or TRBV6-3 and TRBJ1-5, with D maybe TRBD1 (5 bases). The CDR3 loop is CASRPGDSPQHF. The CDR3 DNA reads as TGTGCCAGCAGACCGGGGGACTCGCCCCAGCATTTT.